This paragraph reports one T cell receptor beta chain. The data originate from a study of T cell repertoires in cytomegalovirus infection. Trimming stripped 1 base from V and 3 bases from J, with 10 bases between. Germline V CDR1 and CDR2: SEHNR, FQNEAQ (reference sequence). The CDR3 runs to 14 residues. MiXCR, run by TCRdb on the reads, gives a single entry per CDR3 protein. The top ten hold about 2.8% of the sample, which has approximately 700,000 distinct CDR3 sequences, 35% seen once. V and J are TRBV7-9 and TRBJ2-7, with D unresolved. The sequence came from a human donor in good health (CMV status not recorded). Some clones in this sample may be carry-over from other donors' samples. Input material: PBMCs. This CDR3 is CASSLVTKNYEQYF. The CDR3 DNA reads as TGTGCCAGCAGCTTAGTTACTAAAAACTACGAGCAGTACTTC.